This is a list of T cell receptor beta chains from one sample in a study of shared clonotypes between healthy human individuals. Repertoires were generated with immunoSEQ multiplex PCR, while TCRdb's copy carries only in-frame clones and drops some. The profile shows some 1.1 million clones, around three quarters of them singletons. Specimen: memory CD4+ T cells from PBMCs. These TCRs come from a man in his late teens or twenties in good health. Some clones in this sample may be carry-over from other donors' samples. Both conserved end residues are part of each CDR3. D genes are given only for firm matches. Some rows have no size entry. The others give once, few or many, or a class for an expanded clone.

j_call v_call d_call clone_size cdr3_nt cdr3_aa
TRBJ2-3 TRBV7-6 TRBD2 NA TGTGCCAGCAGCCTAGGGATAGCGGGAGGGCCGTCGTATTTT CASSLGIAGGPSYF
TRBJ2-7 TRBV5-6 NA NA TGTGCCAGCAGCCCAGGAAGCAGCTTGGGAGGGGGCGCCGAGCAGTACTTC CASSPGSSLGGGAEQYF
TRBJ2-3 TRBV9 NA NA TGTGCCAGCAGCATTGAAGATACGCAGTATTTT CASSIEDTQYF
TRBJ2-3 TRBV4-1 TRBD2 once TGCGCCAGCAGCGCCCAGCGGGAAACAGATACGCAGTATTTT CASSAQRETDTQYF
TRBJ1-1 TRBV27 TRBD1 once TGTGCCAGCAGGATCGGGACAGTGAACACTGAAGCTTTCTTT CASRIGTVNTEAFF
TRBJ2-7 TRBV28 TRBD1 NA TGTGCCAGCAGTTCTGGGACAGGGATTAAGTACTTC CASSSGTGIKYF
TRBJ1-1 TRBV11-2 TRBD1 NA TGTGCCAGCAGCTTAAGGGACAGGAACACTGAAGCTTTCTTT CASSLRDRNTEAFF
TRBJ1-2 TRBV28 NA NA TGTGCCAGCAGTTTTGAGCTCTATGGCTACACCTTC CASSFELYGYTF
TRBJ2-2 TRBV19 NA NA TGTGCCAGTAGAAACCCAGGGGTGAACACCGGGGAGCTGTTTTTT CASRNPGVNTGELFF
TRBJ2-3 TRBV5-1 NA NA TGCGCCAGCAGCTTGGGACACCAAAACACAGATACGCAGTATTTT CASSLGHQNTDTQYF
TRBJ2-1 TRBV7-9 NA NA TGTGCCAGCAGCTCCGTGGATGAGCAGTTCTTC CASSSVDEQFF
TRBJ2-7 TRBV9 NA NA TGTGCCAGCAGCCCTCCGGGACTCGACAACTGGCAGTACTTC CASSPPGLDNWQYF
TRBJ2-7 TRBV5-1 TRBD1 few TGCGCCAGCAGCGGAATAACGACAGGGACCGCCGCCCCCTACGAGCAGTACTTC CASSGITTGTAAPYEQYF
TRBJ1-3 TRBV7-8 NA NA TGTGCCAGCAGCCCGTATGGGGCCCGCTCTGGAAACACCATATATTTT CASSPYGARSGNTIYF
TRBJ2-5 TRBV9 NA NA TGTGCCAGCAGCGTAGGAGTGGCTGAGACCCAGTACTTC CASSVGVAETQYF
TRBJ2-2 TRBV15 NA NA TGTGCCACCAGCAGAGAGGGGGTTGGGGAGCTGTTTTTT CATSREGVGELFF
TRBJ2-7 TRBV28 NA NA TGTGCCAGCGGCAGCCCGCGGGGCAGCTACGAGCAGTACTTC CASGSPRGSYEQYF
TRBJ2-7 TRBV28 NA NA TGTGCCAGCAGAACTCAGGGGCTATGGTACGAGCAGTACTTC CASRTQGLWYEQYF
TRBJ2-5 TRBV11-2 NA NA TGTGCCAGCAGCTCCTCGTTGGACGTAACACGGGAGACCCAGTACTTC CASSSSLDVTRETQYF
TRBJ1-1 TRBV30 NA NA TGTGCCTGGACTCGACACCAGAACACTGAAGCTTTCTTT CAWTRHQNTEAFF
TRBJ1-5 TRBV19 NA few TGTGCCAGTAGTTCCGGTCCTACGTGGCCCCAGCATTTT CASSSGPTWPQHF
TRBJ2-7 TRBV28 NA NA TGTGCCAGCACCAGGCAGGCAAGCTCCTACGAGCAGTACTTC CASTRQASSYEQYF
TRBJ1-5 TRBV4-2 NA few TGTGCCAGCAGCGTTGGGGGCACTCAGCCCCAGCATTTT CASSVGGTQPQHF
TRBJ2-1 TRBV5-1 TRBD2 once TGCGCCAGCAGCTTGGAGTTAGCGGGATTCAATGAGCAGTTCTTC CASSLELAGFNEQFF
TRBJ1-4 TRBV2 TRBD1 many TGTGCCAGCAGTGAGGGACAGGGGAGTGCCGGCTCACCCTTGTTTTTT CASSEGQGSAGSPLFF
TRBJ2-7 TRBV6-5 TRBD2 NA TGTGCCAGCAGTTACTCGACAGGACTAGCTGGGGAGCAGTACTTC CASSYSTGLAGEQYF
TRBJ1-5 TRBV27 NA NA TGTGCCAGCAGTTTAAGGGGGATTCAGCCCCAGCATTTT CASSLRGIQPQHF